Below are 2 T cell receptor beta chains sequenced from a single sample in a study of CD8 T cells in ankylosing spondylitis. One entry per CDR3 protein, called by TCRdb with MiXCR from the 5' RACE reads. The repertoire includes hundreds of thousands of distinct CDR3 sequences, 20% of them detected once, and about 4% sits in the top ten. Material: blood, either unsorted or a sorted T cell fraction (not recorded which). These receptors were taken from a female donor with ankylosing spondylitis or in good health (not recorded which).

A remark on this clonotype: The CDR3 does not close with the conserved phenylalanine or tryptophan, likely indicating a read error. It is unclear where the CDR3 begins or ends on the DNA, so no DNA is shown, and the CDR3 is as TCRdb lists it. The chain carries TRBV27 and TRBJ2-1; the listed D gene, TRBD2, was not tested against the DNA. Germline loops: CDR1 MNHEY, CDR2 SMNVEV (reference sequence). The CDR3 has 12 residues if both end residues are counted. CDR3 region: CASSFPGTSGVP.

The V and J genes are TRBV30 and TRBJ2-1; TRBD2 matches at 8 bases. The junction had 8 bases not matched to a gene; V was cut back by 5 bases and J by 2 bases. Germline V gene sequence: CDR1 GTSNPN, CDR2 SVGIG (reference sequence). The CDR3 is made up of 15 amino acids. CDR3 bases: TGTGCCTGGTCCAGACTAGCGAAGACCTACAATGAGCAGTTCTTC. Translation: CAWSRLAKTYNEQFF.